The 24 T cell receptor beta chains below all came from one sample that was sequenced in a study of vaccination effects on CD4 cells after COVID-19. No antigen is known for these receptors. Following an approximately 9-day culture, CD4+ T cells were purified. Generated by immunoSEQ multiplex PCR, the TCRdb table keeps only in-frame clones and is missing some. The repertoire holds tens of thousands of clones, with roughly 80% as singletons. Source: CD4+ T cells from PBMCs cultured without peptide, taken before COVID-19 vaccination. Source of these receptors: a human donor who received a COVID-19 vaccine.

The V gene is TRBV7-2, the J gene TRBJ2-1, with 8 bases identical to TRBD1. V lost 5 bases and J lost 10; bases outside the gene matches: 13. CDR1 and CDR2 from the germline V gene are SGHTA and FQGNSA. CDR3 length: 15 residues. The CDR3, as DNA: TGTGCCAGCAGCCCCCTAGGACAGGGCGCAGGGGAGCAGTTCTTC. Residues: CASSPLGQGAGEQFF.

The chain combines TRBV10-3 with TRBJ2-6, with 8 nucleotides matching TRBD1. V lost 3 bases, J lost 3 bases, and 7 bases stayed unmatched. This CDR3 comprises 17 residues. The germline V gene encodes CDR1 ENHRY and CDR2 SYGVKD. Written as DNA, the CDR3 is TGTGCCATCAGTGATAGGCAGGGGGCTGGTGGGGCCAACGTCCTGACTTTC. It yields the protein CAISDRQGAGGANVLTF.

This clone turned up a few times. The V and J genes are TRBV5-1 and TRBJ1-3, with 11 bases identical to TRBD1. Per germline, CDR1 SGHRS and CDR2 YFSETQ. This CDR3 is built from 17 residues. After removal of 3 bases from V and 4 bases from J, the junction contained 9 bases not matched to a gene. In nucleotides, the CDR3 is TGCGCCAGCAGCTCGATCGGGACAGGGGGTTACGGAAACACCATATATTTT. Residues: CASSSIGTGGYGNTIYF.

The J gene is TRBJ2-5, the V gene TRBV12-3 or TRBV12-4; 7 nucleotides align to TRBD2. With V trimmed by 3 bases and J by 4 bases, 2 bases remained unmatched. The CDR3 loop spans 13 amino acids. Here the CDR3 reads CASSFWGGETQYF. In DNA, the CDR3 is TGTGCCAGCAGTTTTTGGGGGGGAGAGACCCAGTACTTC.

The genes are TRBV2 and TRBJ1-4; D not resolved. In germline, CDR1 is SNHLY, CDR2 FYNNEI. The ends were cut back, 6 bases at V and 8 bases at J, with 7 bases in the middle. The CDR3 spans 11 residues. The CDR3 reads CASRDREKLFF. The CDR3 DNA reads TGTGCCAGCAGGGATCGGGAAAAACTGTTTTTT.

The chain employs TRBV6-6 and TRBJ2-1, with TRBD2 as a possible D gene (5 bases). The V end was cut by 7 bases, the J end by 9 bases, with 10 bases between. Looked up from germline, CDR1 is MNHNY and CDR2 is SVGAGI (reference sequence). The CDR3 covers 11 residues. This CDR3 reads CASTYAGEQFF. The CDR3 region has the DNA TGTGCCAGCACCTACGCGGGTGAGCAGTTCTTC.

The J gene is TRBJ1-1, the V gene TRBV6-5; 8 nucleotides align to TRBD1. The trim removed 4 bases at V and 10 bases at J, leaving 5 bases unmatched. Germline V gives CDR1 MNHEY, CDR2 SVGAGI. There are 12 residues in the CDR3. Written as DNA, the CDR3 is TGTGCCAGCAGTTCCCAGGGGGCTACAGCTTTCTTT. Its translation: CASSSQGATAFF.

The V gene is TRBV9, the J gene TRBJ2-5; 7 bases are shared with TRBD2. Germline V gene data show CDR1 as SGDLS and CDR2 as YYNGEE. The length of the CDR3 is 14 residues. V lost 4 bases, J lost 2 bases, and 5 bases stayed unmatched. The CDR3 protein is CASSLYGGQETQYF. CDR3 bases: TGTGCCAGCAGCCTCTACGGGGGGCAAGAGACCCAGTACTTC. The variable domain in full, completed from reference TRBV9 and TRBJ2-5, reads DSGVTQTPKHLITATGQRVTLRCSPRSGDLSVYWYQQSLDQGLQFLIQYYNGEERAKGNILERFSAQQFPDLHSELNLSSLELGDSALYFCASSLYGGQETQYFGPGTRLLVL.

This rearrangement joins TRBV18 to TRBJ1-1, with TRBD1 as a possible D gene (5 bases). The CDR3 is 12 amino acids. Germline assignment: CDR1 KGHSH and CDR2 LQKENI. Trimming shortened V by 6 bases and J by 4 bases, and 9 bases separated the two germline ends. The DNA of the CDR3 is TGTGCCAGCTCTCGGGACGTCACTGAAGCTTTCTTT. Translated: CASSRDVTEAFF. The complete variable domain, with remaining parts taken from reference TRBV18 and TRBJ1-1, reads NAGVMQNPRHLVRRRGQEARLRCSPMKGHSHVYWYRQLPEEGLKFMVYLQKENIIDESGMPKERFSAEFPKEGPSILRIQQVVRGDSAAYFCASSRDVTEAFFGQGTRLTVV.

The chain has TRBV24-1 and TRBJ2-3, with D perhaps TRBD1 (6 bases). The CDR3 is 15 residues long. The V end was cut by 3 bases, the J end by 5 bases, with 14 bases between. Germline V gives CDR1 KGHDR, CDR2 SFDVKD. The CDR3 DNA is TGTGCCACCAGTGATCCAACAGGGTCGGGAGATACGCAGTATTTT. This gives the protein CATSDPTGSGDTQYF.

In nucleotides, the CDR3 is TGTGCCAGCAGTTACGGCTCGGGGGCCACAGATACGCAGTATTTT. Translated, it gives CASSYGSGATDTQYF. The chain combines TRBV6-2 or TRBV6-3 with TRBJ2-3; D is perhaps TRBD1 or TRBD2 (6 bases each). V was cut by 2 bases and J by 2 bases, with 11 bases left in between. Germline CDR1 reads MNHEY; CDR2 reads SVGEGT. The CDR3 sequence is 15 residues long.

The chain joins TRBV6-5 to TRBJ2-5, with TRBD1 matching 9 bases. V was pared by 7 bases and J by 7 bases, with 7 bases of the junction left unmatched. Germline V gene lookup returns CDR1 MNHEY and CDR2 SVGAGI. This CDR3 comprises 13 residues. The chain's CDR3 is CASNTGGGGTQYF. In nucleotides, the CDR3 is TGTGCCAGCAACACAGGGGGCGGGGGGACCCAGTACTTC.

The V call is TRBV6-1, the J call TRBJ1-2; D unresolved. The CDR3 extends over 14 amino acids. V gave up 2 bases and J gave up 5 bases, with 12 bases separating them. Germline values: CDR1 MNHNS, CDR2 SASEGT. For the CDR3, the DNA is TGTGCCAGCAGTGAAAGTCAGAGTAGATATGGCTACACCTTC. Translated: CASSESQSRYGYTF.

The rearrangement joins TRBV20-1 to TRBJ1-2, with no clear D. Germline lookup yields CDR1 DFQATT and CDR2 SNEGSKA (reference sequence). The CDR3 covers 11 residues. V lost 8 bases and J 2 bases, leaving 9 bases between the germline ends. CDR3 protein: CSTQQNYGYTF. In DNA, the CDR3 is TGCAGTACTCAGCAAAACTATGGCTACACCTTC.

The rearrangement links TRBV2 to TRBJ1-5; no firm D call. V shed 4 bases and J shed 4 bases, with 11 bases lying between them. Germline CDR1 and CDR2: SNHLY and FYNNEI. There are 14 residues in the CDR3. The CDR3 spells CASSVGASNQPQHF. Here the CDR3 DNA reads TGTGCCAGCAGTGTAGGAGCCTCAAATCAGCCCCAGCATTTT.

This chain joins TRBV19 and TRBJ1-1; 9 bases align to TRBD1. CDR1 and CDR2 from the germline V gene are LNHDA and SQIVND (reference sequence). J gave up 0 bases and V 4 bases, and 0 bases lay outside the gene matches. This CDR3 is 14 amino acids long. Here the CDR3 reads CASSRDRVNTEAFF. CDR3 bases: TGTGCCAGTAGTAGGGACAGGGTGAACACTGAAGCTTTCTTT. The complete variable domain, with remaining parts taken from reference TRBV19 and TRBJ1-1, reads DGGITQSPKYLFRKEGQNVTLSCEQNLNHDAMYWYRQDPGQGLRLIYYSQIVNDFQKGDIAEGYSVSREKKESFPLTVTSAQKNPTAFYLCASSRDRVNTEAFFGQGTRLTVV.

The chain combines TRBV6-1 with TRBJ2-3; maybe TRBD2 (6 bases). Germline CDR1 and CDR2: MNHNS and SASEGT. V lost 0 bases and J lost 5, with 6 bases in between. The length of the CDR3 is 13 residues. CDR3 nucleotides: TGTGCCAGCAGTGAAGCGCGGGGAGATACGCAGTATTTT. It encodes CASSEARGDTQYF.

The chain links TRBV25-1 to TRBJ2-5; perhaps TRBD1 as D (5 bases). The CDR3 runs 13 residues. V lost 6 bases, J lost 2 bases, and 10 bases lay in between. Per the germline V gene, CDR1 is MGHDK and CDR2 is SYGVNS. CDR3 DNA sequence: TGTGCCAGCAGACCAGGGATACAAGAGACCCAGTACTTC. It is translated as CASRPGIQETQYF.

The chain links TRBV7-2 to TRBJ1-1, with 8 bases that match TRBD1. The CDR3 contains 15 residues. Looked up from germline, CDR1 is SGHTA and CDR2 is FQGNSA. V was pared by 5 bases and J by 2 bases, with 7 bases of the junction left unmatched. CDR3 bases: TGTGCCAGCAGCACCAGGGGGCTAGGAAACACTGAAGCTTTCTTT. The encoded protein is CASSTRGLGNTEAFF. Complete variable domain (other parts from reference TRBV7-2 and TRBJ1-1): GAGVSQSPSNKVTEKGKDVELRCDPISGHTALYWYRQSLGQGLEFLIYFQGNSAPDKSGLPSDRFSAERTGGSVSTLTIQRTQQEDSAVYLCASSTRGLGNTEAFFGQGTRLTVV.

The gene calls are TRBV6-6 and TRBJ1-3; no clear D gene. Germline loops: CDR1 MNHNY, CDR2 SVGAGI (reference sequence). The CDR3 spans 12 residues. V was clipped by 5 bases and J by 6 bases, with 8 bases between them. The CDR3 region is CASSTSENTIYF. The CDR3 DNA follows: TGTGCCAGCAGTACCTCAGAAAACACCATATATTTT.

This rearrangement joins TRBV5-1 to TRBJ1-5, with unresolved D. The CDR3 sequence is 13 residues long. The germline gives CDR1 SGHRS, CDR2 YFSETQ. The germline V and J ends were trimmed by 4 bases and 4 bases, with 9 bases remaining between them. The CDR3 DNA reads as TGCGCCAGCAGCCTGGACGGTAATCAGCCCCAGCATTTT. It translates to CASSLDGNQPQHF.

This clone was seen more than once but under ten times. The gene calls are TRBV3-1 (or the pseudogene TRBV3-2) and TRBJ1-2, with TRBD1 identical over 10 bases. Germline V gene lookup returns CDR1 LGHDT and CDR2 YNNKEL (reference sequence). Trimming removed 4 bases from V and 7 bases from J; junction bases left unmatched: 3. The CDR3 totals 13 residues. The CDR3 region is CASSRRQGAGYTF. The CDR3 DNA reads TGTGCCAGCAGCCGAAGACAGGGGGCTGGCTACACCTTC.

The V gene is TRBV28, the J gene TRBJ1-2; no clear D gene. Per germline, CDR1 MDHEN and CDR2 SYDVKM. V shed 7 bases and J shed 4 bases, with 22 bases lying between them. The CDR3 consists of 16 residues. The CDR3 nucleotides read TGTGCCAGCACCCCCCCCAGCCGGGGTAGTTTCTATGGCTACACCTTC. It yields the protein CASTPPSRGSFYGYTF.

V is TRBV30 and J is TRBJ1-2; no clear D. The germline gives CDR1 GTSNPN, CDR2 SVGIG (reference sequence). The V end lost 1 base, the J end lost 0 bases, and 6 bases lay between the germline ends. The CDR3 spans 13 residues. In nucleotides, the CDR3 is TGTGCCTGGAGTGCCTTGTCTAACTATGGCTACACCTTC. This translates into CAWSALSNYGYTF.